This entry lists 15 T cell receptor beta chains sequenced from one sample in a study of blood T cell repertoires in COVID-19. Sequenced by immunoSEQ multiplex PCR; TCRdb stores in-frame clones only, minus some. The table includes under 100,000 clones, 90% detected once. Sequencing was done on a sample of peripheral blood. These receptor sequences come from a man aged 45 to 65 with acute or convalescent COVID-19.

In nucleotides, the CDR3 is TGCAGCGTTAGCGGGAGGATGGTAGATACGCAGTATTTT. This sequence encodes CSVSGRMVDTQYF. The V gene is TRBV29-1, the J gene TRBJ2-3, with 9 bases fitting TRBD2. Per the germline V gene, CDR1 is SQVTM and CDR2 is ANQGSEA. The V segment lost 5 bases and the J segment 5 bases; nucleotides outside the gene matches: 5. The CDR3 is 13 residues long.

In its sample, this clone was seen once. J is TRBJ1-1 and V is TRBV4-1; a weak D match, TRBD1 (6 bases). This CDR3 spans 15 amino acids. Germline V CDR1 and CDR2: MGHRA, YSYEKL. The V gene lost 3 bases and the J gene lost 1 base, with 12 bases spanning the gap. The CDR3 nucleotides read TGCGCCAGCAGCCACCCGGACAGACCGAACACTGAAGCTTTCTTT. It specifies CASSHPDRPNTEAFF.

The chain combines TRBV13 with TRBJ1-1; D is uncertain. This CDR3 spans 12 amino acids. CDR1 and CDR2 (germline): PRHDT, FYEKMQ (reference sequence). Trimming removed 8 bases at V and 5 bases at J, with 12 bases between. This CDR3 is CASSRGKTEAFF. In nucleotides, the CDR3 is TGTGCCAGCTCCCGGGGAAAGACTGAAGCTTTCTTT.

With regard to this clone: The identical CDR3 is also encoded by other nucleotide sequences in the sample. The V call is TRBV30, the J call TRBJ1-5; tentative D call: TRBD1 (6 bases). Germline loops: CDR1 GTSNPN, CDR2 SVGIG (reference sequence). With 0 bases removed from V and 5 bases from J, the gap between germline ends came to 11 bases. This CDR3 is built from 14 residues. The CDR3 is CAWSVGGGDQPQHF. The CDR3 nucleotides are TGTGCCTGGAGTGTAGGGGGGGGAGATCAGCCCCAGCATTTT.

The chain uses TRBV3-1 (or the pseudogene TRBV3-2) and TRBJ2-1, with TRBD2 identical over 9 bases. Germline values: CDR1 LGHDT, CDR2 YNNKEL (reference sequence). The ends lost 3 bases at V and 3 bases at J; junction bases unmatched: 6. The length of the CDR3 is 16 residues. CDR3 nucleotides: TGTGCCAGCAGCCACCTACTAGCGGGCTACTACAATGAGCAGTTCTTC. Translated, it gives CASSHLLAGYYNEQFF.

This chain links TRBV18 with TRBJ2-4, with a tentative D call TRBD2 (5 bases). The length of the CDR3 is 14 residues. Germline CDR1 reads KGHSH; CDR2 reads LQKENI. V lost 2 bases, J lost 7 bases, and 12 bases lay in between. The CDR3 DNA reads TGTGCCAGCTCACCAGCTACGAGGGAGAACATTCAGTACTTC. Its protein product is CASSPATRENIQYF.

The chain links TRBV29-1 to TRBJ1-1, with 8 bases aligning to TRBD1. Trimming at V came to 6 bases and at J to 0 bases, leaving 3 bases not matched to a gene. The CDR3 covers 13 residues. Germline V gene sequence: CDR1 SQVTM, CDR2 ANQGSEA. This chain's CDR3 is CSVTGVLNTEAFF. CDR3 in DNA: TGCAGCGTGACAGGGGTGCTGAACACTGAAGCTTTCTTT. Variable domain in full (rest from reference TRBV29-1 and TRBJ1-1): SAVISQKPSRDICQRGTSLTIQCQVDSQVTMMFWYRQQPGQSLTLIATANQGSEATYESGFVIDKFPISRPNLTFSTLTVSNMSPEDSSIYLCSVTGVLNTEAFFGQGTRLTVV.

The CDR3 sequence: CASITDRPHYEQYF. The CDR3 coding sequence is TGTGCCAGCATCACCGACAGGCCTCACTACGAGCAGTACTTC. V and J are TRBV6-5 and TRBJ2-7; possible D gene TRBD1, 6 bases. CDR1 and CDR2 from the germline V gene are MNHEY and SVGAGI. This CDR3 spans 14 amino acids. Between the trimmed V and J ends, which lost 7 bases and 3 bases, there was a span of 16 bases.

The rearrangement links TRBV28 to TRBJ1-1; 7 bases match TRBD1. Losses at the gene ends were 6 bases for V and 0 bases for J; bases not matched to a gene: 4. Germline CDR1 is MDHEN and CDR2 is SYDVKM. This CDR3 is 14 amino acids long. The CDR3 DNA is TGTGCCAGCAGCTCGACAGGGTTGAACACTGAAGCTTTCTTT. It translates to CASSSTGLNTEAFF.

V usage is TRBV5-5 and J usage is TRBJ1-1; D ambiguous. The germline V gene encodes CDR1 SGHKS and CDR2 YYEKEE (reference sequence). The CDR3 totals 13 residues. The V gene lost 0 bases and the J gene lost 8 bases, with 11 bases spanning the gap. The CDR3 protein is CASSLDASIEAFF. The DNA of the CDR3 is TGTGCCAGCAGCTTGGATGCATCTATAGAAGCTTTCTTT.

This chain links TRBV21-1 with TRBJ2-2; the listed D gene, TRBD2, was not tested against the DNA. TRBV21-1 counts as a pseudogene. The CDR3 length is 16 residues. CDR3 region: CASTRGTSGDTGELFF. The CDR3 DNA follows: TGTGCCAGCACCCGGGGGACTAGCGGAGACACCGGGGAGCTGTTTTTT.

V and J are TRBV24-1 and TRBJ2-1; possible D gene TRBD2, 6 bases. Germline lookup yields CDR1 KGHDR and CDR2 SFDVKD. V dropped 12 bases and J dropped 2 bases, with 19 bases sitting between them. The CDR3 totals 15 residues. The CDR3 nucleotides read TGTGCCTCATCATGGGCGGGATCAACCTACAATGAGCAGTTCTTC. It yields the protein CASSWAGSTYNEQFF.

The rearrangement joins TRBV15 to TRBJ2-1; D may be TRBD1 (6 bases). This CDR3 contains 12 residues. Trimming removed 3 bases at V and 8 bases at J, with 8 bases between. Germline assignment: CDR1 LNHNV and CDR2 YYDKDF (reference sequence). The CDR3 region is CATSSAGDEQFF. DNA of the CDR3: TGTGCCACCAGCAGCGCAGGGGATGAGCAGTTCTTC.

V is TRBV18 and J is TRBJ1-3; possible D gene TRBD1, 5 bases. The V gene's germline CDR1 is KGHSH and CDR2 LQKENI. CDR3 size: 15 residues. V gave up 3 bases and J gave up 11 bases, with 20 bases separating them. For the CDR3, the DNA is TGTGCCAGCTCACCGCCGGGGGTGATCTTCCCTCCCATATATTTT. It codes for CASSPPGVIFPPIYF. The full variable domain, in which reference TRBV18 and TRBJ1-3 provide the parts outside the CDR3, is NAGVMQNPRHLVRRRGQEARLRCSPMKGHSHVYWYRQLPEEGLKFMVYLQKENIIDESGMPKERFSAEFPKEGPSILRIQQVVRGDSAAYFCASSPPGVIFPPIYFGEGSWLTVV.

The V and J genes are TRBV29-1 and TRBJ2-1, with 12 bases identical to TRBD2. Per germline, CDR1 SQVTM and CDR2 ANQGSEA. The CDR3 spans 13 residues. V was pared by 6 bases and J by 15 bases, with 12 bases of the junction left unmatched. The DNA for the CDR3 is TGCAGCGTCTTACTAGCGGGAGGCCGGCGGGGGTTCTTC. Amino acids: CSVLLAGGRRGFF.